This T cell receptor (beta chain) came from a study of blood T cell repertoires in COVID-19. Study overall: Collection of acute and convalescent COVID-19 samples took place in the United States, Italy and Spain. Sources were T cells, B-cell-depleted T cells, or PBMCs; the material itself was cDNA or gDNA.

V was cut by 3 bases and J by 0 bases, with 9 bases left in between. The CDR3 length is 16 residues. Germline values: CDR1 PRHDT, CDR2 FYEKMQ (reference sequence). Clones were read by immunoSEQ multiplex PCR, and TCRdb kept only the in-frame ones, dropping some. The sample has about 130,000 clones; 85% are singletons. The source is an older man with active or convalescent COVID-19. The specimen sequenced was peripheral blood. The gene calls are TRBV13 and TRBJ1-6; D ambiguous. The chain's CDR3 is CASSFGESSYNSPLHF. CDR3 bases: TGTGCCAGCAGCTTCGGGGAGAGCTCCTATAATTCACCCCTCCACTTT.